Presented here are 29 T cell receptor beta chains from one specimen sequenced in a study of T-cell memory formation after mild COVID-19. TCRdb called the 5' RACE reads again in MiXCR, with one record for every CDR3 protein. The table records under 450,000 distinct CDR3 sequences, less than 25% of them present only once. Sequencing was performed on PBMCs or a T cell subset sorted from them (not recorded which). The receptors originated from a man younger than 30 who had mild COVID-19 (a few samples of this study predate the infection). Cell type and time point are not known.

V is TRBV4-3 and J is TRBJ1-2; D not certain. CDR3 length: 15 residues. V lost 0 bases to trimming and J lost 4 bases, with 12 bases between them. Germline V CDR1 and CDR2: LGHNA, YSLEER. CDR3 loop: CASSQDFSTAYGYTF. The CDR3 DNA is TGCGCCAGCAGCCAAGATTTCAGTACTGCCTATGGCTACACCTTC.

This clonotype was observed a handful of times. The V and J genes are TRBV7-9 and TRBJ2-1, with TRBD2 matching 9 bases. The V and J ends lost 0 bases and 5 bases, in that order; junction bases with no gene match: 5. Germline CDR1 is SEHNR and CDR2 is FQNEAQ (reference sequence). This CDR3 comprises 16 residues. The CDR3, as DNA: TGTGCCAGCAGCTTAGCGTTCAGCGGGGGGAACAATGAGCAGTTCTTC. Translated: CASSLAFSGGNNEQFF. Full variable domain (remainder filled in from reference TRBV7-9 and TRBJ2-1): DTGVSQNPRHKITKRGQNVTFRCDPISEHNRLYWYRQTLGQGPEFLTYFQNEAQLEKSRLLSDRFSAERPKGSFSTLEIQRTEQGDSAMYLCASSLAFSGGNNEQFFGPGTRLTVL.

V and J are TRBV19 and TRBJ2-7; D unresolved. CDR3 size: 10 residues. V lost 5 bases and J 6 bases, leaving 5 bases between the germline ends. CDR1 is LNHDA and CDR2 is SQIVND in the germline V gene (reference sequence). This CDR3 reads CASSLREQYV. In DNA form, the CDR3 reads TGTGCCAGTAGTCTCCGCGAGCAGTACGTC.

The chain combines TRBV5-1 with TRBJ2-5; 8 bases map to TRBD2. This CDR3 is 13 amino acids long. The V gene's germline CDR1 is SGHRS and CDR2 YFSETQ. V lost 7 bases and J lost 4; bases outside the gene matches: 6. The CDR3 region is CASFDREGETQYF. The CDR3 DNA follows: TGCGCCAGCTTCGACCGGGAGGGAGAGACCCAGTACTTC.

This clonotype has just a few counts. The rearrangement joins TRBV3-1 to TRBJ2-3; weak D call: TRBD2 (6 bases). This CDR3 contains 14 residues. Germline lookup yields CDR1 LGHDT and CDR2 YNNKEL (reference sequence). V was trimmed by 7 bases and J by 4 bases, leaving 15 bases between them. The CDR3 sequence is CASTRDGGPDTQYF. The CDR3 DNA sequence: TGTGCCAGCACCCGGGACGGGGGTCCAGATACGCAGTATTTT.

V usage is TRBV7-6 and J usage is TRBJ2-1; 8 bases match TRBD2. V was pared by 6 bases and J by 0 bases, with 7 bases of the junction left unmatched. Germline V lookup: CDR1 SGHVS, CDR2 FNYEAQ. The length of the CDR3 is 16 residues. This chain's CDR3 is CASSEQRGGSYNEQFF. The CDR3 nucleotides are TGTGCCAGCAGTGAACAACGGGGGGGCTCCTACAATGAGCAGTTCTTC.

This sequence joins TRBV7-9 and TRBJ2-7, with D possibly TRBD2 on 7 matching bases. Between the trimmed V and J ends, which lost 5 bases and 0 bases, there was a span of 20 bases. Per the germline V gene, CDR1 is SEHNR and CDR2 is FQNEAQ (reference sequence). This CDR3 is 17 amino acids long. CDR3 coding DNA: TGTGCCAGCAGCCCCTCTTTGAGTCGGGGGGCCTCCTACGAGCAGTACGTC. The encoded protein is CASSPSLSRGASYEQYV.

A note on this clonotype: At one boundary the junction diverges from the germline segment, which might be a read error. V is TRBV11-2 and J is TRBJ2-1; no clear D. This CDR3 contains 16 residues. Germline CDR1 reads SGHAT; CDR2 reads FQNNGV. The CDR3 region has the DNA TGTGACAGCAGCAGCGCCCGGGCAGGACCATACAATGAGCAGTTCTTC. This gives the protein CDSSSARAGPYNEQFF.

The V gene is TRBV12-3 or TRBV12-4, the J gene TRBJ1-3; 8 bases line up with TRBD1. The CDR3 is 14 residues long. V shed 5 bases and J 2 bases; nucleotides not matched to a gene: 2. In DNA form, the CDR3 reads TGTGCCAGCAGTACGGGACAGGCTGGAAACACCATATATTTT. It translates to CASSTGQAGNTIYF.

The chain employs TRBV4-1 and TRBJ2-5, with a tentative D call TRBD1 (6 bases). V lost 4 bases and J lost 4, with 22 bases in between. Per the germline V gene, CDR1 is MGHRA and CDR2 is YSYEKL. This CDR3 region has 17 residues. CDR3: CASSLYVSEQGRETQYF. CDR3 DNA sequence: TGCGCCAGCAGCCTCTACGTTTCGGAACAGGGTAGAGAGACCCAGTACTTC.

The chain combines TRBV20-1 with TRBJ1-1, with TRBD1 matching 7 bases. The junction had 5 bases not matched to a gene; V was cut back by 2 bases and J by 2 bases. Germline CDR1 DFQATT, CDR2 SNEGSKA (reference sequence). CDR3 length: 14 amino acids. The CDR3 spells CSARPGQPNTEAFF. CDR3 DNA sequence: TGCAGTGCTAGACCGGGACAGCCAAACACTGAAGCTTTCTTT.

The chain links TRBV7-6 to TRBJ2-7; D gene ambiguous. Germline CDR1 SGHVS, CDR2 FNYEAQ. V shed 3 bases and J shed 3 bases, with 15 bases lying between them. The CDR3 is made up of 15 amino acids. CDR3: CASSLLPSVDYEQYV. The CDR3 DNA is TGTGCCAGCAGCTTGCTACCTTCCGTCGACTACGAGCAGTACGTC.

The chain has TRBV29-1 and TRBJ2-7; 7 bases map to TRBD1. The V segment lost 8 bases and the J segment 3 bases; nucleotides outside the gene matches: 7. The CDR3 is 12 residues long. The germline CDR1 and CDR2 sequences are SQVTM and ANQGSEA. CDR3 DNA: TGCAGCTCACTGGACAGGAACTACGAGCAGTACTTC. It yields the protein CSSLDRNYEQYF.

This clonotype was observed many times. J is TRBJ2-3 and V is TRBV7-9; D unresolved. The ends were cut back, 3 bases at V and 2 bases at J, with 12 bases in the middle. CDR1 and CDR2 from the germline V gene are SEHNR and FQNEAQ (reference sequence). This CDR3 region has 15 residues. As DNA, the CDR3 is TGTGCCAGCAGCTTCGGCACGGACCCCACAGATACGCAGTATTTT. Protein product: CASSFGTDPTDTQYF.

The chain combines TRBV12-3 or TRBV12-4 with TRBJ2-4; 7 nucleotides line up with TRBD2. This CDR3 spans 17 amino acids. The V segment lost 3 bases and the J segment 0 bases; nucleotides outside the gene matches: 8. The chain's CDR3 is CASSLGEGRAAKNIQYF. The CDR3 coding sequence is TGTGCCAGCAGTTTGGGGGAGGGAAGGGCAGCCAAAAACATTCAGTACTTC.

Ten or more counts support this clonotype. The rearrangement uses TRBV10-3 and TRBJ2-5, with a possible D match to TRBD2 (5 bases). Trimming took off 0 bases at V and 2 bases at J, with 10 bases between the two ends. Per germline, CDR1 ENHRY and CDR2 SYGVKD. The CDR3 sequence is 15 residues long. CDR3 sequence (DNA): TGTGCCATCAGTGAGTCGACTCGGGATCAAGAGACCCAGTACTTC. Protein sequence: CAISESTRDQETQYF.

This clonotype was seen more than once but under ten times. The V call is TRBV5-6, the J call TRBJ1-2; no clear D. This CDR3 comprises 15 residues. Trimming stripped 2 bases from V and 7 bases from J, with 18 bases between. Germline loops: CDR1 SGHDT, CDR2 YYEEEE. CDR3 protein: CASSFGPADQLGYTF. For the CDR3, the DNA is TGTGCCAGCAGCTTTGGACCCGCAGATCAGCTTGGCTACACCTTC.

The chain joins TRBV7-9 to TRBJ2-7, with 10 bases aligning to TRBD1. CDR3 size: 15 residues. With 5 bases clipped from V and 3 bases from J, the junction kept 7 bases outside the gene matches. Per the germline V gene, CDR1 is SEHNR and CDR2 is FQNEAQ (reference sequence). The CDR3 sequence: CASSTGTGVGYEQYV. The CDR3 nucleotides read TGTGCCAGCAGCACCGGGACAGGGGTTGGCTACGAGCAGTACGTC.

This clonotype was seen a handful of times. V is TRBV4-2 and J is TRBJ1-2; tentative D call: TRBD1 (5 bases). This CDR3 is built from 15 residues. Trimming cost V 0 bases and J 3 bases, with 11 bases left between them. Germline assignment: CDR1 LGHNA and CDR2 YNFKEQ. CDR3 protein: CASSQDLPGHYGYTF. DNA for the CDR3: TGTGCCAGCAGCCAAGATCTACCAGGGCACTATGGCTACACCTTC.

This clonotype occurred a few times. The V and J genes are TRBV3-1 and TRBJ2-5; possibly TRBD2 for D (6 bases). V lost 0 bases and J 2 bases, leaving 10 bases between the germline ends. Germline V gene lookup returns CDR1 LGHDT and CDR2 YNNKEL (reference sequence). The CDR3 is 15 amino acids. The CDR3 DNA sequence: TGTGCCAGCAGCCAAGAGGGGAGGACTCAAGAGACCCAGTACTTC. Translated, it gives CASSQEGRTQETQYF.

J is TRBJ2-3 and V is TRBV5-1; 9 nucleotides line up with TRBD2. Trimming removed 1 base from V and 4 bases from J; junction bases left unmatched: 7. The germline CDR1 and CDR2 sequences are SGHRS and YFSETQ. The CDR3 totals 16 residues. CDR3 amino acids: CASSLFSGGSPDTQYF. CDR3 sequence (DNA): TGCGCCAGCAGCTTGTTCAGCGGGGGGAGCCCAGATACGCAGTATTTT. The full variable domain, its missing parts supplied by reference TRBV5-1 and TRBJ2-3, is KAGVTQTPRYLIKTRGQQVTLSCSPISGHRSVSWYQQTPGQGLQFLFEYFSETQRNKGNFPGRFSGRQFSNSRSEMNVSTLELGDSALYLCASSLFSGGSPDTQYFGPGTRLTVL.

The chain joins TRBV6-5 to TRBJ2-1; no clear D gene. The CDR3 length is 13 residues. CDR1 and CDR2 from the germline V gene are MNHEY and SVGAGI. Trimming removed 2 bases from V and 4 bases from J, with 6 bases in between. CDR3 sequence reads: CASSYGQYNEQFF. The DNA of the CDR3 is TGTGCCAGCAGTTACGGTCAGTACAATGAGCAGTTCTTC.

This clonotype was detected only a few times. V gene TRBV4-1 combines with J gene TRBJ2-3, with D perhaps TRBD2 (6 bases). V lost 0 bases to trimming and J lost 10 bases, with 23 bases between them. Germline-derived CDR1 and CDR2 are MGHRA and YSYEKL. CDR3 length equals 17 residues. The CDR3: CASSQDSGTARARPQYF. The DNA for the CDR3 is TGCGCCAGCAGCCAAGATTCAGGGACTGCTAGGGCTAGGCCGCAGTATTTT.

The chain is built from TRBV9 and TRBJ2-7; the match to TRBD1 covers 7 bases. This CDR3 spans 15 amino acids. Germline V gene data show CDR1 as SGDLS and CDR2 as YYNGEE. The V gene end was trimmed by 3 bases and the J gene end by 1 base; junction bases not matched to a gene: 7. As DNA, the CDR3 is TGTGCCAGCAGCGCTAGACAGGGAAGGTCCTACGAGCAGTACTTC. Translation gives CASSARQGRSYEQYF.

The chain carries TRBV27 and TRBJ2-4, with 14 bases matching TRBD2. V lost 6 bases to trimming and J lost 5 bases; unmatched junction nucleotides: 9. This CDR3 is built from 17 residues. The germline gives CDR1 MNHEY, CDR2 SMNVEV (reference sequence). This chain's CDR3 is CASSLGGLAGAQNIQYF. The CDR3 nucleotides read TGTGCCAGCAGCCTAGGGGGACTAGCGGGGGCCCAAAACATTCAGTACTTC.

This clonotype was detected a few times. CDR3 bases: TGTGCCAGCAACCCCCCGGAGGACAGGGGGCACGAGCAGTACTTC. Its translation: CASNPPEDRGHEQYF. The chain recombines TRBV5-5 with TRBJ2-7; 11 positions agree with TRBD1. The CDR3 covers 15 residues. From germline, CDR1 is SGHKS and CDR2 YYEKEE (reference sequence). V lost 6 bases to trimming and J lost 5 bases; unmatched junction nucleotides: 10.

DNA of the CDR3: TGCGCCAGCAGCTTGTTGAGCGGGGGTACCTACAATGAGCAGTTCTTC. This sequence encodes CASSLLSGGTYNEQFF. This rearrangement joins TRBV5-1 to TRBJ2-1; 8 bases are shared with TRBD2. The CDR3 consists of 16 residues. CDR1 SGHRS and CDR2 YFSETQ come from the germline V gene. Trimming at V came to 1 base and at J to 2 bases, leaving 5 bases not matched to a gene.

This clonotype came up many times. The genes are TRBV3-1 and TRBJ1-1; TRBD1 is a possible D gene (6 bases). The length of the CDR3 is 16 residues. Looked up from germline, CDR1 is LGHDT and CDR2 is YNNKEL (reference sequence). Trimming took 0 bases from V and 4 from J, leaving 15 bases between them. The CDR3 reads CASSQDFLGGLTEAFF. DNA of the CDR3: TGTGCCAGCAGCCAAGATTTCCTCGGGGGCCTCACTGAAGCTTTCTTT.

The gene calls are TRBV5-1 and TRBJ2-1, with D tentatively TRBD1 (8 bases). Per the germline V gene, CDR1 is SGHRS and CDR2 is YFSETQ. Trimming stripped 5 bases from V and 0 bases from J, with 15 bases between. This CDR3 comprises 16 residues. Here the CDR3 reads CASRIQGGSSYNEQFF. The CDR3 bases are TGCGCCAGCAGAATACAGGGGGGGAGCTCCTACAATGAGCAGTTCTTC.